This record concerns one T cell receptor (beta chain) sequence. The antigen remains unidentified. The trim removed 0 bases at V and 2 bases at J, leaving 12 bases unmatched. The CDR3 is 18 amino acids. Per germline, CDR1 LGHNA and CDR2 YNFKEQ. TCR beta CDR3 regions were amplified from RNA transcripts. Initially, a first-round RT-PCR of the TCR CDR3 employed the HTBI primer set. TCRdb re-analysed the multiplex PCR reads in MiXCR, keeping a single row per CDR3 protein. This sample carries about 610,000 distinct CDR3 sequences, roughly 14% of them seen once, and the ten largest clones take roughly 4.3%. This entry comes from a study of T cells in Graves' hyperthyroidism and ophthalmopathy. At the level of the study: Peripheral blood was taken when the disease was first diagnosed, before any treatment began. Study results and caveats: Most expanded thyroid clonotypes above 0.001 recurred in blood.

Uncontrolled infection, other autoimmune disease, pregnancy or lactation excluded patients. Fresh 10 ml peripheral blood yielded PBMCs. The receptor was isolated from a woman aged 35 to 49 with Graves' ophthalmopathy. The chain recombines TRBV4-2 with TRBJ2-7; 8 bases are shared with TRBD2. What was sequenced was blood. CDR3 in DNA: TGTGCCAGCAGCCAAGAGAGTTATCGAGCGGGAGTTGCCTACGAGCAGTACTTC. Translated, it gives CASSQESYRAGVAYEQYF.